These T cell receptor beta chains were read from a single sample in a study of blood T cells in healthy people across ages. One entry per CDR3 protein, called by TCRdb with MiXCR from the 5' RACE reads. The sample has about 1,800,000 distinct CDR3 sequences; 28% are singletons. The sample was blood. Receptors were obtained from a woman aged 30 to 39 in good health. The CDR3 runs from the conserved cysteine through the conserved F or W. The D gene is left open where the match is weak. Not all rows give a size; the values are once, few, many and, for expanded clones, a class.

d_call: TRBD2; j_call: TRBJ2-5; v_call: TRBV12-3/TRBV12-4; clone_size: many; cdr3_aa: CASSPGTMPETQYF; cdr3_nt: TGTGCCAGCAGTCCCGGGACTATGCCAGAGACCCAGTACTTC
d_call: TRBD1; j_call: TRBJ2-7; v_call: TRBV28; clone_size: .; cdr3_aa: CASSLTRGTGGTEQYF; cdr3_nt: TGTGCCAGCAGTTTGACGAGAGGGACAGGGGGCACCGAGCAGTACTTC
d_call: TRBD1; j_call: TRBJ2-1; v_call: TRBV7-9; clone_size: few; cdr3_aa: CASSWDRDPWNEQFF; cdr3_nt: TGTGCCAGCAGCTGGGACAGGGATCCCTGGAATGAGCAGTTCTTC
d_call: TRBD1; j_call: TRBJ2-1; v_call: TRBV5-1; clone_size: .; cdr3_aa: CASFGGGQGSNEQFF; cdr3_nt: TGCGCCAGTTTTGGGGGGGGACAGGGAAGCAATGAGCAGTTCTTC
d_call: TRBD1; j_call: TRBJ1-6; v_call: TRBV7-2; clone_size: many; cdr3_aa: CASSKGTVRNSPLHF; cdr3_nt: TGTGCCAGCAGCAAGGGGACAGTCAGAAATTCACCCCTCCACTTT
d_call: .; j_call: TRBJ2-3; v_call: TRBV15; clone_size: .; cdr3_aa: CATSRVRDADTQYF; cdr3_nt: TGTGCCACCAGCAGGGTTCGGGATGCAGATACGCAGTATTTT
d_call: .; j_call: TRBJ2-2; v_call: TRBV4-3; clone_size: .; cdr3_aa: CASSQAPGTGELFF; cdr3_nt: TGCGCCAGCAGCCAAGCGCCGGGGACCGGGGAGCTGTTTTTT
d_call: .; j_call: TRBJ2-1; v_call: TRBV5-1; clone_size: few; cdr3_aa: CASSIEGFSYNEQFF; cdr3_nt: TGCGCCAGCAGCATCGAGGGCTTCTCCTACAATGAGCAGTTCTTC
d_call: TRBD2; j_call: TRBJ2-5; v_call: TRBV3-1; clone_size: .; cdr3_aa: CASSKTSGGGTQYF; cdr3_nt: TGTGCCAGCAGCAAGACTAGCGGGGGTGGGACCCAGTACTTC
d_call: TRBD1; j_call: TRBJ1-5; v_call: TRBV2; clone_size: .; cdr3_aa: CASKKDRGNQPQHF; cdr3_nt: TGTGCCAGCAAAAAGGACAGGGGCAACCAGCCCCAGCATTTT
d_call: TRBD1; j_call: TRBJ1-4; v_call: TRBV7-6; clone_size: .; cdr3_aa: CASGTITGTGGEKLFF; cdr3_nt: TGTGCCAGCGGCACAATAACCGGGACAGGGGGTGAAAAACTGTTTTTT
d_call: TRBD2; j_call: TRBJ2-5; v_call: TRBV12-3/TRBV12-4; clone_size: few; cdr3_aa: CASRPSGPKETQYF; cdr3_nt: TGTGCCAGCCGACCTAGCGGCCCTAAAGAGACCCAGTACTTC
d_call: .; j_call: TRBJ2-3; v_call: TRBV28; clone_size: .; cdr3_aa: CASSFRFTDTQYF; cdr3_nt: TGTGCCAGCAGTTTCCGTTTCACAGATACGCAGTATTTT
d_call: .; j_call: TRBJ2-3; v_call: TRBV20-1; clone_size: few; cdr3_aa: CSARDPGTDTQYF; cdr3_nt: TGCAGTGCTAGAGATCCCGGGACAGATACGCAGTATTTT
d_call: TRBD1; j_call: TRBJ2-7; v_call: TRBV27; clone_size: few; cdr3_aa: CASSLVGTGEYEQYF; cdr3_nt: TGTGCCAGCAGTTTAGTGGGTACAGGGGAATACGAGCAGTACTTC
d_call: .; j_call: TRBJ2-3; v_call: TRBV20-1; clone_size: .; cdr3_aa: CSASSTRLGTDTQYF; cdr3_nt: TGCAGTGCCTCCTCTACGCGTCTGGGAACAGATACGCAGTATTTT
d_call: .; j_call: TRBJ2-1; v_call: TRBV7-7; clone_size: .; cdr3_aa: CASSLAPSGPWFF; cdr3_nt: TGTGCCAGCAGCTTGGCTCCCTCGGGCCCTTGGTTCTTC
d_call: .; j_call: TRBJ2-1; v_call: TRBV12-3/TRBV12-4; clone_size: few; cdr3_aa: CASSPGTRSNEQFF; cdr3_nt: TGTGCCAGCAGTCCTGGGACTCGGTCCAATGAGCAGTTCTTC
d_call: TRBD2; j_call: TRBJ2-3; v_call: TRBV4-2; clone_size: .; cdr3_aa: CASSQVLWPTSGASTDTQYF; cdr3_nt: TGTGCCAGCAGCCAAGTACTTTGGCCAACTAGCGGGGCTAGCACAGATACGCAGTATTTT
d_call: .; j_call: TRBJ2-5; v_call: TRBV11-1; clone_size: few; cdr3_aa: CASSRFEGGRQETQYF; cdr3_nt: TGTGCCAGCAGCCGCTTCGAGGGGGGTAGACAAGAGACCCAGTACTTC
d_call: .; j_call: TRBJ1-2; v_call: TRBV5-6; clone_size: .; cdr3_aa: CASSWDRSGCTF; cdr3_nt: TGTGCCAGCAGCTGGGACCGCTCCGGCTGCACCTTC
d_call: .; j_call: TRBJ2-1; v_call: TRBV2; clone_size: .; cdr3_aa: CASSEDSVYNEQFF; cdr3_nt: TGTGCCAGCAGTGAAGACTCAGTCTACAATGAGCAGTTCTTC
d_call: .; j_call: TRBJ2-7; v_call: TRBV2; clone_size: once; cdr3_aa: CASARVRGEQYF; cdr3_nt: TGTGCCAGCGCCCGGGTCCGAGGCGAGCAGTACTTC
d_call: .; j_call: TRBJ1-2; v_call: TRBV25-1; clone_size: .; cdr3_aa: CASSGRGNYGYTF; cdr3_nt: TGTGCCAGCAGTGGAAGGGGGAACTATGGCTACACCTTC
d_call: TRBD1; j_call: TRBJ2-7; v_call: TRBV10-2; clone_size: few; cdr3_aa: CASRPIKGTAYEQYF; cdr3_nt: TGCGCCAGCAGGCCAATAAAGGGGACAGCCTACGAGCAGTACTTC
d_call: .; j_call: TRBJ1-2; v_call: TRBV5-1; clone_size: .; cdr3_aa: CASSSTLGDGYTF; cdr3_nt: TGCGCCAGCAGCTCGACATTAGGGGATGGCTACACCTTC
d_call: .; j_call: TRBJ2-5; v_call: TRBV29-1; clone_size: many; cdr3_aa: CSVAGDYQETQYF; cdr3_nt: TGCAGCGTCGCCGGGGACTACCAAGAGACCCAGTACTTC
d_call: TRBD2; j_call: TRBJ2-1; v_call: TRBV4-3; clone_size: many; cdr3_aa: CASSQDIPSGRAAGNEQFF; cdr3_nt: TGCGCCAGCAGCCAAGATATCCCTAGCGGGAGGGCCGCGGGCAATGAGCAGTTCTTC
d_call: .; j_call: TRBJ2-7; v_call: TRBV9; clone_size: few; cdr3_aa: CTSSRGHGIYEQYF; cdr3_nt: TGTACCAGCAGTCGGGGACATGGAATCTACGAGCAGTACTTC
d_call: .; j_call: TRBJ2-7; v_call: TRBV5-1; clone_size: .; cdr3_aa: CASSFRGNYEQYF; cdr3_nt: TGCGCCAGCAGCTTTAGAGGGAACTACGAGCAGTACTTC
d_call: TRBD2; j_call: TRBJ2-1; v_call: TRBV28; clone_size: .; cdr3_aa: CASSGAGTGYNEQFF; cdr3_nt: TGTGCCAGCAGTGGAGCGGGGACTGGCTACAATGAGCAGTTCTTC